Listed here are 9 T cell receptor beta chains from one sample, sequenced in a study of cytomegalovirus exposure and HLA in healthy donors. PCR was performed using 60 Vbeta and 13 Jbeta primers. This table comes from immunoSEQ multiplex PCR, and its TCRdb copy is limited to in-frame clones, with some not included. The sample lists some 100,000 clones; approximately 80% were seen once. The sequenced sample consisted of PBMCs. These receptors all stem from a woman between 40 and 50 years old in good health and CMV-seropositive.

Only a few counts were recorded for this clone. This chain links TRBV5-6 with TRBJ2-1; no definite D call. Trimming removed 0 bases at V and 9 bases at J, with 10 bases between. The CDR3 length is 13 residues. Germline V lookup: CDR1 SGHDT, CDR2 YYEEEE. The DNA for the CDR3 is TGTGCCAGCAGCTTGGGCAGGATCGGTGAGCAGTTCTTC. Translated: CASSLGRIGEQFF. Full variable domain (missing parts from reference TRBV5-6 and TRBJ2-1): DAGVTQSPTHLIKTRGQQVTLRCSPKSGHDTVSWYQQALGQGPQFIFQYYEEEERQRGNFPDRFSGHQFPNYSSELNVNALLLGDSALYLCASSLGRIGEQFFGPGTRLTVL.

Here the CDR3 reads CAWSGGQGNQPQHF. CDR3 in DNA: TGTGCCTGGAGTGGGGGACAGGGCAATCAGCCCCAGCATTTT. The rearrangement uses TRBV30 and TRBJ1-5; 8 bases align to TRBD1. Germline assignment: CDR1 GTSNPN and CDR2 SVGIG (reference sequence). The CDR3 extends over 14 amino acids. The J segment lost 2 bases and the V segment lost 1 base, leaving 1 base of the junction unmatched.

The CDR3 sequence is CASSDPGQLNNSPLHF. The CDR3 nucleotides read TGTGCCAGTAGCGATCCGGGACAACTAAATAATTCACCCCTCCACTTT. The chain links TRBV19 to TRBJ1-6, with a possible D match to TRBD1 (6 bases). In germline, CDR1 is LNHDA, CDR2 SQIVND (reference sequence). This CDR3 comprises 16 residues. Trimming shortened V by 6 bases and J by 5 bases, and 17 bases separated the two germline ends.

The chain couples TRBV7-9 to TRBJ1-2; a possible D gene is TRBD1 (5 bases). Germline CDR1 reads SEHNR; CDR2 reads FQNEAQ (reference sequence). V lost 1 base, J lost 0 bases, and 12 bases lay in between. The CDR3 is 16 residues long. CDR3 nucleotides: TGTGCCAGCAGCTTAGTTCCGACAGCAGCTAACTATGGCTACACCTTC. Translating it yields CASSLVPTAANYGYTF.

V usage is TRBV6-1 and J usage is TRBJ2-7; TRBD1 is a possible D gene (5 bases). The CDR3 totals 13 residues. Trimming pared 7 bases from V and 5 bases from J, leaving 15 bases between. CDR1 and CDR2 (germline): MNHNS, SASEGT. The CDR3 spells CASTQGIIDEQYF. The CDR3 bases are TGTGCCAGCACCCAGGGTATCATCGACGAGCAGTACTTC.

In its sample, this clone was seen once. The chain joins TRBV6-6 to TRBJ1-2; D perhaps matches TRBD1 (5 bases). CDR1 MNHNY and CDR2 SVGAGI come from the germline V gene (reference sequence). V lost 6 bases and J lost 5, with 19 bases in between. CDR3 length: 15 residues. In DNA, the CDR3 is TGTGCCAGCAGGGTGTCCTTCGACAGCTCGTATGGCTACACCTTC. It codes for CASRVSFDSSYGYTF.

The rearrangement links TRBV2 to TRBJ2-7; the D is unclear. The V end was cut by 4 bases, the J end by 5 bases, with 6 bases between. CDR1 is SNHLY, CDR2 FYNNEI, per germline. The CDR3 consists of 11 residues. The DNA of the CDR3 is TGTGCCAGCAGTGGGGCCGACGAGCAGTACTTC. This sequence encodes CASSGADEQYF.

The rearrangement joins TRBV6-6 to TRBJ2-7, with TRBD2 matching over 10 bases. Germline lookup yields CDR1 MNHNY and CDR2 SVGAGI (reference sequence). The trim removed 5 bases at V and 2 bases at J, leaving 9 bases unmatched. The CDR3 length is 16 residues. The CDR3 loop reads CASSRLTSGATYEQYF. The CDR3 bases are TGTGCCAGCAGTCGCCTCACTAGCGGGGCAACCTACGAGCAGTACTTC.

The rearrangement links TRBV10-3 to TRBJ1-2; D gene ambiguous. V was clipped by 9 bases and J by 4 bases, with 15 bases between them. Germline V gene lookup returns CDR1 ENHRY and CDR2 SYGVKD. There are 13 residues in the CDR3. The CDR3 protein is CAITREPTYGYTF. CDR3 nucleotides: TGTGCCATTACCCGGGAGCCTACCTATGGCTACACCTTC.